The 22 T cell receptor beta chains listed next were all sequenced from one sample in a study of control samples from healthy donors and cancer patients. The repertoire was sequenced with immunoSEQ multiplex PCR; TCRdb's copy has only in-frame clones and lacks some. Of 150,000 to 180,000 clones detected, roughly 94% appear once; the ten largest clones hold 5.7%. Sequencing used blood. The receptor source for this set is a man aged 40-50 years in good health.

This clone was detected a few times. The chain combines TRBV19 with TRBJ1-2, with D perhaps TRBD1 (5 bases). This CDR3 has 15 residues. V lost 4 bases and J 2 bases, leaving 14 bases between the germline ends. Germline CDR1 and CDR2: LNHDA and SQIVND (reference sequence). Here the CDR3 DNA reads TGTGCCAGTAGTAAGGGGAGTACGGTAAACTATGGCTACACCTTC. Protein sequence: CASSKGSTVNYGYTF.

CDR3 sequence: CASSEGLRGQDGYTF. The CDR3 DNA reads TGCGCCAGCAGCGAGGGGCTGAGGGGACAGGATGGCTACACCTTC. The chain links TRBV5-1 to TRBJ1-2; 8 bases fit TRBD1. The V gene end was trimmed by 4 bases and the J gene end by 6 bases; junction bases not matched to a gene: 11. Germline CDR1 and CDR2: SGHRS and YFSETQ. The CDR3 contains 15 residues.

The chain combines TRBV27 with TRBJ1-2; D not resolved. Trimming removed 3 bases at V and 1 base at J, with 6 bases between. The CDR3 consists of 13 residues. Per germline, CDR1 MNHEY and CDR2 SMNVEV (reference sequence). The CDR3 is CASSFYVNYGYTF. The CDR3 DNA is TGTGCCAGCAGTTTCTATGTTAACTATGGCTACACCTTC.

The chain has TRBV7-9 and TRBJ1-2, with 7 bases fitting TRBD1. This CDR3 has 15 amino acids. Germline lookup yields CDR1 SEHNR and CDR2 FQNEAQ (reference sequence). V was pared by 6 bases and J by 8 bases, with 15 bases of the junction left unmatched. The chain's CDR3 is CASRLLDREAGGYTF. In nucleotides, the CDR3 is TGTGCCAGCAGACTACTCGACAGGGAGGCGGGGGGCTACACCTTC.

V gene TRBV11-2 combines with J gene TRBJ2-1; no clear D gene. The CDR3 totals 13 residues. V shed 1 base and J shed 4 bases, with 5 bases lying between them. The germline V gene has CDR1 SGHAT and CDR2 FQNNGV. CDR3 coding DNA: TGTGCCAGCAGCTTAGTGCAGTACAATGAGCAGTTCTTC. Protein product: CASSLVQYNEQFF.

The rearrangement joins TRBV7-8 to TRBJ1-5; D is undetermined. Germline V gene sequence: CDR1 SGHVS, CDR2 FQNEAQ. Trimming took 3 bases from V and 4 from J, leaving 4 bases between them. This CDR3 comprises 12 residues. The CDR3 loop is CASSFLNQPQHF. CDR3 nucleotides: TGTGCCAGCAGCTTTTTAAATCAGCCCCAGCATTTT.

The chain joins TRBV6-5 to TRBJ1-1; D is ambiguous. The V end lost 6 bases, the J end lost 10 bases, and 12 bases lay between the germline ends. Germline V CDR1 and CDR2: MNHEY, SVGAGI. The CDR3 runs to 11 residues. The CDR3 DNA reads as TGTGCCAGCAGCTCCAGGACGAGAGCTTTCTTT. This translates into CASSSRTRAFF.

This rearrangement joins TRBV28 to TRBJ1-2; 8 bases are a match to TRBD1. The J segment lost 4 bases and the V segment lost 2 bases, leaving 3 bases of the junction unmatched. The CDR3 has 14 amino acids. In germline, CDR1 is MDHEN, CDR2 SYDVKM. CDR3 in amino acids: CASSLSTGGYGYTF. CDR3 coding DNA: TGTGCCAGCAGTTTAAGTACAGGGGGCTATGGCTACACCTTC.

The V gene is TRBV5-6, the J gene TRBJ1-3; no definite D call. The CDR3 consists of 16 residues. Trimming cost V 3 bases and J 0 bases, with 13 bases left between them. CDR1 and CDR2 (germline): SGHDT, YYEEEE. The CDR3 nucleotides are TGTGCCAGCAGCTCGAAGAGGGTTCCCTCTGGAAACACCATATATTTT. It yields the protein CASSSKRVPSGNTIYF.

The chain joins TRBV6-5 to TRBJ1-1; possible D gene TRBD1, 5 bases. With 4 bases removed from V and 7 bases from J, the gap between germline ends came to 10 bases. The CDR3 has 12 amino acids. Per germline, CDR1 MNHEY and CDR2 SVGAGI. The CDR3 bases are TGTGCCAGCAGTTTAGGGGACTTTGAAGCTTTCTTT. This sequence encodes CASSLGDFEAFF.

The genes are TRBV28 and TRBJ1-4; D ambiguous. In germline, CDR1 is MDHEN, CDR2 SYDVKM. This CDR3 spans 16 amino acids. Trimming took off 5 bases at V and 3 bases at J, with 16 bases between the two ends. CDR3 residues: CASSTSGFASNEKLFF. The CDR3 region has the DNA TGTGCCAGCAGTACCTCGGGGTTCGCCTCTAATGAAAAACTGTTTTTT.

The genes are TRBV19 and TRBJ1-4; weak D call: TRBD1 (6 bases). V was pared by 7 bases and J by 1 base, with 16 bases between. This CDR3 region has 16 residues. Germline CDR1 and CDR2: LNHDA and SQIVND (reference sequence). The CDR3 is CASNSNRVGTNEKLFF. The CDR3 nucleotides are TGTGCCAGTAATTCCAACAGGGTTGGAACTAATGAAAAACTGTTTTTT.

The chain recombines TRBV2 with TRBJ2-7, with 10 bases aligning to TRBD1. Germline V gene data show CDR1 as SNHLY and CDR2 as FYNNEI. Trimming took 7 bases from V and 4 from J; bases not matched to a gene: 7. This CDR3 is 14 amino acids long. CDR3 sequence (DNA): TGTGCCAGCAAAGACAGGGGGCGTCTTTACGAGCAGTACTTC. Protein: CASKDRGRLYEQYF. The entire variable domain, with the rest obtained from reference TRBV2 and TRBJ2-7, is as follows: EPEVTQTPSHQVTQMGQEVILRCVPISNHLYFYWYRQILGQKVEFLVSFYNNEISEKSEIFDDQFSVERPDGSNFTLKIRSTKLEDSAMYFCASKDRGRLYEQYFGPGTRLTVT.

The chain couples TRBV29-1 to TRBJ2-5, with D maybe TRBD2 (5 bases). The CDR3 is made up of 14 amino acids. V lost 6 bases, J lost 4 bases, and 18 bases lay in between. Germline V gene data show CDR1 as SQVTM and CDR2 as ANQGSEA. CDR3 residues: CSVHPGFRRETQYF. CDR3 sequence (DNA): TGCAGCGTCCACCCGGGGTTCAGGAGAGAGACCCAGTACTTC.

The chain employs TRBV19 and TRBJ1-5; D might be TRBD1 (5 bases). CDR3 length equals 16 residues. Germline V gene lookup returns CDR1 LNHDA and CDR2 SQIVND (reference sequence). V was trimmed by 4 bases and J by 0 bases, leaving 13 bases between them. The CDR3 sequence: CASSTTGPYSNQPQHF. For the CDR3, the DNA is TGTGCCAGTAGTACCACAGGACCCTATAGCAATCAGCCCCAGCATTTT.

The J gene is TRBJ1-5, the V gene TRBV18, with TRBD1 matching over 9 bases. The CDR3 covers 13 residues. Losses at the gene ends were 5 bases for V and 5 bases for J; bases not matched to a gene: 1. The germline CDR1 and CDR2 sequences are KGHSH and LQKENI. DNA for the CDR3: TGTGCCAGCTCAACAGGGGGCGATCAGCCCCAGCATTTT. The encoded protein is CASSTGGDQPQHF.

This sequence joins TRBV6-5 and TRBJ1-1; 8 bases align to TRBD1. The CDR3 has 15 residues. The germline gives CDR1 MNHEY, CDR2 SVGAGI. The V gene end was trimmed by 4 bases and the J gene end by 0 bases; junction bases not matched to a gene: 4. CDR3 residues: CASSSTRGLNTEAFF. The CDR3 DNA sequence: TGTGCCAGCAGTTCGACCAGGGGGCTGAACACTGAAGCTTTCTTT.

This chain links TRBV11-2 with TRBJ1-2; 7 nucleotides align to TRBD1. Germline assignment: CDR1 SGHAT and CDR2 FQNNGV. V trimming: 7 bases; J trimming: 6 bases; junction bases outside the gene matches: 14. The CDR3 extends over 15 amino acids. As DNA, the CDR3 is TGTGCCAGCACCCAGGGGGAACTCCTATGGGATGGCTACACCTTC. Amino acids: CASTQGELLWDGYTF.

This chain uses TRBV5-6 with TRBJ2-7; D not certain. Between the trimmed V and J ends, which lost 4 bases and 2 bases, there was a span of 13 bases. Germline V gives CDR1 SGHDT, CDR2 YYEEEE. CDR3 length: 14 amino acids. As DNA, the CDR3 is TGTGCCAGCAGCCCCAGCCCCCCTGCCTACGAGCAGTACTTC. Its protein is CASSPSPPAYEQYF.

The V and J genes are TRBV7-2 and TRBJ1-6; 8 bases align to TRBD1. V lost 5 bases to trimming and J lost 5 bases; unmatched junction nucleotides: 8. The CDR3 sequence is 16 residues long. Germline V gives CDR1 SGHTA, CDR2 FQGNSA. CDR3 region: CASSQRTGIHNSPLHF. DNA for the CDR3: TGTGCCAGCAGCCAAAGGACAGGGATACATAATTCACCCCTCCACTTT.

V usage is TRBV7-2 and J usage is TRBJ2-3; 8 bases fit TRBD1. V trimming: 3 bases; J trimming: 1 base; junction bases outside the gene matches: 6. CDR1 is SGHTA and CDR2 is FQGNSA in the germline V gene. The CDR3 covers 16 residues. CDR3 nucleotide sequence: TGTGCCAGCAGCTTCAGGCAGGGGGCCCGCACAGATACGCAGTATTTT. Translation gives CASSFRQGARTDTQYF.

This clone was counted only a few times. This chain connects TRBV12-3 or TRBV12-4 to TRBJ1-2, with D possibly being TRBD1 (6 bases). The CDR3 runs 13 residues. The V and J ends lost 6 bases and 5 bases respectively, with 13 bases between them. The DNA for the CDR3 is TGTGCCAGCAGACTACAGGGCAGATATGGCTACACCTTC. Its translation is CASRLQGRYGYTF.